The clone carrying this TCR beta chain was observed a handful of times. The CDR3 runs to 14 residues. Germline CDR1 and CDR2: KGHSH and LQKENI. V lost 0 bases and J lost 4; bases outside the gene matches: 2. Methods used by the authors: The assay estimated nucleated cells by amplifying reference gene primers. The protocol was immunoSEQ multiplex PCR, while the TCRdb copy is restricted to in-frame clones and leaves out a portion. V and J calls and clone size are copied from that table; D and trimming were computed from the DNA. The table has 100,000 or so clones, around 90% seen once. The sample belongs to a study of blood T cell repertoires in COVID-19. Across the whole study: COVID-19 samples, acute and convalescent, were from the United States, Italy and Spain.

The chain joins TRBV18 to TRBJ2-5; 7 nucleotides align to TRBD2. This sequence was found in a man aged 45-65 years with acute or convalescent COVID-19. The sample was peripheral blood. CDR3 nucleotide sequence: TGTGCCAGCTCACCACCTAGCGGGCGAGAGACCCAGTACTTC. This codes for CASSPPSGRETQYF.